This T cell receptor beta chain was documented in a study of T-cell memory formation after mild COVID-19. TCRdb processed the 5' RACE reads anew with MiXCR; each CDR3 protein has one entry. In the table there are hundreds of thousands of distinct CDR3 sequences, around 25% of which are singletons. The CDR3 covers 16 residues. The V gene end was trimmed by 2 bases and the J gene end by 0 bases; junction bases not matched to a gene: 8. Germline values: CDR1 SGHNT, CDR2 YYREEE (reference sequence). This chain connects TRBV5-4 to TRBJ2-7; 7 nucleotides match TRBD1. Sequenced sample: PBMCs or a T cell subset sorted from them (not recorded which). This receptor was identified in an adult woman who had mild COVID-19 (a few samples of this study predate the infection). Cell type and time point are not known. CDR3 sequence reads: CASSLLGQGVSYEQYF. In nucleotides, the CDR3 is TGTGCCAGCAGCTTATTAGGGCAGGGGGTCTCCTACGAGCAGTACTTC.